This paragraph reports one TCR beta chain. The read halts 3 residues ahead of the CDR3 end, with the missing end drawn from the germline J gene. Here immunoSEQ multiplex PCR was the method, and the copy in TCRdb shows in-frame clones only, minus some. Its clone listing holds about 24,000 clones. The data derive from a study of T cells in women clearing cervical HPV infection. At the level of the study: Controls were women whose single incident HPV16 infection cleared within 12 months without precancer or cancer. Cases' blood sampling followed lesion detection by median approximately 140 days (90 to 200).

Trimming at V came to 4 bases and at J to 1 base, leaving 5 bases not matched to a gene. This CDR3 is built from 17 residues. Per the germline V gene, CDR1 is ENHRY and CDR2 is SYGVKD. The specimen was blood buffy coat. The chain has TRBV10-3 and TRBJ2-3; 13 positions match TRBD2. The sequence came from a woman between 18 and 69 years old with a cervical HPV16 infection that either progressed to CIN3+ or cleared (not recorded which). The CDR3 loop is CAISGWTSGSGTDTQYF. CDR3 DNA, as far as it was read: TGTGCCATCAGTGGGTGGACTAGCGGGAGCGGCACAGATACG.